Below, 17 T cell receptor beta chains from the same sample are listed, as sequenced in a study of blood T cell repertoires in COVID-19. Assay: immunoSEQ multiplex PCR; the TCRdb copy retains only in-frame clones and omits some. The table lists 60,000 to 70,000 clones, roughly 74% of them singletons. Sequencing was performed on peripheral blood. The receptors originated from an elderly woman with acute or convalescent COVID-19.

The rearrangement joins TRBV7-9 to TRBJ2-1; tentative D call: TRBD1 (5 bases). The V gene's germline CDR1 is SEHNR and CDR2 FQNEAQ (reference sequence). V was pared by 7 bases and J by 6 bases, with 19 bases between. The CDR3 covers 15 residues. CDR3 in amino acids: CASTPSSAGSNEQFF. The DNA for the CDR3 is TGTGCCAGCACCCCGTCGAGTGCAGGGTCCAATGAGCAGTTCTTC.

The chain has TRBV9 and TRBJ2-7; 8 bases are shared with TRBD2. V was pared by 4 bases and J by 7 bases, with 16 bases of the junction left unmatched. CDR1 SGDLS and CDR2 YYNGEE come from the germline V gene. The CDR3 has 16 amino acids. DNA for the CDR3: TGTGCCAGCAGCCCAACGCTAAGGACTAGCTCGAGGGAGCAGTACTTC. This sequence encodes CASSPTLRTSSREQYF.

This chain joins TRBV29-1 and TRBJ2-2; TRBD2 aligns across 10 bases. There are 14 residues in the CDR3. The V gene end was trimmed by 7 bases and the J gene end by 1 base; junction bases not matched to a gene: 3. Per the germline V gene, CDR1 is SQVTM and CDR2 is ANQGSEA. CDR3 bases: TGCAGCGCCCGGACTAGCGGGAACACCGGGGAGCTGTTTTTT. Protein product: CSARTSGNTGELFF.

This clone has a handful of counts. V is TRBV30 and J is TRBJ2-7; 9 nucleotides match TRBD2. Germline trimming cut 5 bases from V and 5 bases from J; bases unmatched to any gene: 4. Looked up from germline, CDR1 is GTSNPN and CDR2 is SVGIG (reference sequence). The CDR3 covers 12 residues. The CDR3 coding sequence is TGTGCCTGGCGCGGGGGGGTCCACGAGCAGTACTTC. Protein sequence: CAWRGGVHEQYF.

The chain is built from TRBV30 and TRBJ1-1; D remains unclear. CDR3 length: 16 amino acids. Trimming removed 4 bases at V and 1 base at J, with 19 bases between. Per germline, CDR1 GTSNPN and CDR2 SVGIG (reference sequence). The CDR3 DNA follows: TGTGCCTGGAACCGGCGGGCCGCGGGGAAGAACACTGAAGCTTTCTTT. As protein: CAWNRRAAGKNTEAFF.

This clone was seen just once. J is TRBJ1-1 and V is TRBV19, with TRBD1 matching 7 bases. Germline trimming cut 6 bases from V and 2 bases from J; bases unmatched to any gene: 12. Germline V gene lookup returns CDR1 LNHDA and CDR2 SQIVND (reference sequence). The CDR3 consists of 16 residues. The CDR3 region is CASSPGTVPPNTEAFF. The DNA for the CDR3 is TGTGCCAGTAGCCCGGGGACAGTCCCCCCCAACACTGAAGCTTTCTTT.

This clone was counted between two and nine times. The rearrangement links TRBV9 to TRBJ2-1, with TRBD2 matching 10 bases. V shed 4 bases, J shed 7 bases, and the junction held 11 bases outside the gene matches. Per the germline V gene, CDR1 is SGDLS and CDR2 is YYNGEE. The CDR3 spans 16 residues. CDR3 residues: CASSIRLAGLGNEQFF. In DNA, the CDR3 is TGTGCCAGCAGCATACGACTAGCGGGCCTGGGGAATGAGCAGTTCTTC.

The rearrangement uses TRBV6-5 and TRBJ1-2; 9 bases match TRBD1. Looked up from germline, CDR1 is MNHEY and CDR2 is SVGAGI. V shed 11 bases, J shed 2 bases, and the junction held 6 bases outside the gene matches. The CDR3 has 13 residues. The CDR3: CASGDRVNYGYTF. The CDR3 DNA reads as TGTGCCTCTGGGGACAGGGTGAACTATGGCTACACCTTC.

This sequence joins TRBV7-2 and TRBJ2-1; 13 bases agree with TRBD2. V was clipped by 5 bases and J by 7 bases; unmatched bases: 5. Germline V gene sequence: CDR1 SGHTA, CDR2 FQGNSA. This CDR3 region has 15 residues. CDR3 sequence: CASSRTSGRMNEQFF. CDR3 in DNA: TGTGCCAGCAGCCGGACTAGCGGGAGAATGAATGAGCAGTTCTTC.

V gene TRBV15 combines with J gene TRBJ2-1; 11 nucleotides match TRBD2. Germline trimming cut 3 bases from V and 7 bases from J; bases unmatched to any gene: 8. This CDR3 region has 16 residues. The germline V gene encodes CDR1 LNHNV and CDR2 YYDKDF (reference sequence). CDR3 sequence: CATSRSTSGIGNEQFF. CDR3 in DNA: TGTGCCACCAGCAGGTCGACTAGCGGGATTGGGAATGAGCAGTTCTTC.

This clone showed up just a few times. CDR3 sequence (DNA): TGTGCCAGTACCTCCCTCGGCGGGCTAAGCACAGATACGCAGTATTTT. The encoded protein is CASTSLGGLSTDTQYF. The chain employs TRBV19 and TRBJ2-3; a weak D match, TRBD2 (5 bases). The CDR3 loop spans 16 amino acids. Germline V CDR1 and CDR2: LNHDA, SQIVND (reference sequence). V was cut by 7 bases and J by 0 bases, with 17 bases left in between. Full variable domain (remainder filled in from reference TRBV19 and TRBJ2-3): DGGITQSPKYLFRKEGQNVTLSCEQNLNHDAMYWYRQDPGQGLRLIYYSQIVNDFQKGDIAEGYSVSREKKESFPLTVTSAQKNPTAFYLCASTSLGGLSTDTQYFGPGTRLTVL.

The gene calls are TRBV5-1 and TRBJ1-2, with TRBD1 matching 7 bases. The CDR3 covers 16 residues. V shed 4 bases, J shed 0 bases, and the junction held 9 bases outside the gene matches. Germline values: CDR1 SGHRS, CDR2 YFSETQ. The CDR3 protein is CASSPVPDRANYGYTF. The CDR3 DNA reads TGCGCCAGCAGCCCGGTACCCGACAGGGCTAACTATGGCTACACCTTC.

The table lists this clone with a few counts. The chain uses TRBV11-3 and TRBJ1-1, with 8 bases that match TRBD1. CDR3 length: 15 amino acids. CDR1 SGHNT and CDR2 YENEEA come from the germline V gene. V was clipped by 5 bases and J by 3 bases; unmatched bases: 8. The CDR3 nucleotides are TGTGCCAGCAGCATAGGTCAGGGGGCGGACACTGAAGCTTTCTTT. This translates into CASSIGQGADTEAFF. The entire variable domain, with the rest obtained from reference TRBV11-3 and TRBJ1-1, is as follows: EAGVVQSPRYKIIEKKQPVAFWCNPISGHNTLYWYLQNLGQGPELLIRYENEEAVDDSQLPKDRFSAERLKGVDSTLKIQPAELGDSAVYLCASSIGQGADTEAFFGQGTRLTVV.

The J gene is TRBJ2-3, the V gene TRBV5-8; D is possibly TRBD2 (6 bases). V gave up 2 bases and J gave up 2 bases, with 9 bases separating them. The CDR3 extends over 14 amino acids. CDR1 is SGHTS, CDR2 YDEGEE, per germline. Here the CDR3 reads CASSFRGATDTQYF. The CDR3 DNA reads as TGTGCCAGCAGCTTTCGCGGGGCCACAGATACGCAGTATTTT.

The genes are TRBV10-3 and TRBJ1-1; 7 bases match TRBD1. The V and J ends lost 3 bases and 8 bases, in that order; junction bases with no gene match: 9. The CDR3 length is 14 residues. Per the germline V gene, CDR1 is ENHRY and CDR2 is SYGVKD. This CDR3 is CAISDILGQREAFF. As DNA, the CDR3 is TGTGCCATCAGTGATATATTGGGACAGAGAGAAGCTTTCTTT.

J is TRBJ2-7 and V is TRBV28; 16 nucleotides line up with TRBD2. The germline V gene encodes CDR1 MDHEN and CDR2 SYDVKM. This CDR3 spans 16 amino acids. J was trimmed by 7 bases and V by 5 bases; bases with no gene match: 8. The CDR3 coding sequence is TGTGCCAGCAGTCCTGGGACTAGCGGGAGGGCGATGGAGCAGTACTTC. This encodes CASSPGTSGRAMEQYF.

This chain joins TRBV4-3 and TRBJ2-3; D remains unclear. This CDR3 has 15 residues. Trimming cost V 5 bases and J 4 bases, with 16 bases left between them. Germline V gene sequence: CDR1 LGHNA, CDR2 YSLEER. For the CDR3, the DNA is TGCGCCAGCAGCGCCATAGGTTTTGAGGCAGATACGCAGTATTTT. Protein: CASSAIGFEADTQYF.